A selection of T cell receptor beta chains follows, all from one sample in a study of Graves' ophthalmopathy and Graves' hyperthyroidism. TCRdb analysed the multiplex PCR reads with MiXCR anew, one entry per CDR3 protein. The profile covers almost 750,000 distinct CDR3 sequences, with about 44% appearing a single time and around 40% taken by the ten largest. Sample: peripheral blood. The receptors were sampled from an adult man with Graves' ophthalmopathy. The CDR3 runs from the conserved cysteine through the conserved F or W. A D gene is named only where the DNA matches it firmly. Part of the rows lack a size; the others show once, few, many or a class for expanded clones.

clone size	J gene	D gene	V gene	CDR3 DNA	CDR3 protein
NA	TRBJ1-6	NA	TRBV7-8	TGTGCCAGCAGCCAAGATCACGGCCGGGAGGGGGGGTCACCCCTCCACTTT	CASSQDHGREGGSPLHF
many	TRBJ2-7	TRBD1	TRBV19	TGTGCCAGTAGCACGGACAGGTACTACGAGCAGTACTTC	CASSTDRYYEQYF
few	TRBJ2-7	NA	TRBV5-1	TGCGCCAGCAGCTTGGCCGTCGCCGGAGACGACGAGCAGTACTTC	CASSLAVAGDDEQYF
once	TRBJ1-1	NA	TRBV10-3	TGTGCCAGCAGTTACCTCGCGGGACGGGGTTTCAACACTGAGGCTTTCTTT	CASSYLAGRGFNTEAFF
NA	TRBJ1-5	NA	TRBV19	TGTGCCAGTAGTACCGGGGTCGTGTTGGATCAGCCCCAGCATTTT	CASSTGVVLDQPQHF
NA	TRBJ1-6	NA	TRBV19	TGTGCCAGTAGTATCTGGAGGAGCTCCTATAATTCACCCCTCCACTTT	CASSIWRSSYNSPLHF
NA	TRBJ1-5	NA	TRBV20-1	TGCAGTGCTCCCCGGGGTAGACAACACAATCAGCCCCAGCATTTT	CSAPRGRQHNQPQHF
NA	TRBJ1-6	TRBD1	TRBV10-3	TGTGCCATCAGTGAGTCTCTTGGGACAGGGGATAATTCACCCCTCCACTTT	CAISESLGTGDNSPLHF
few	TRBJ1-2	TRBD1	TRBV4-1	TGCGCCAGCAGCCAAGTTCAGGGGGCGAGCTATGGCTACACCTTC	CASSQVQGASYGYTF
NA	TRBJ1-4	NA	TRBV5-1	TGCGCCAGCAGCTTGGAAGGATATAATGAAAAACTGTTTTTT	CASSLEGYNEKLFF
many	TRBJ1-6	TRBD1	TRBV2	TGTGCCAGCAGTGAAGGGGACAGGGGTCCGCTTGTGGCCCTCCACTTT	CASSEGDRGPLVALHF
once	TRBJ2-7	TRBD2	TRBV20-1	TGCAGTGCCGCGGGGGGATCTGGATACGAGCAGTACTTC	CSAAGGSGYEQYF
many	TRBJ2-7	NA	TRBV7-9	TGTGCCAGCAGCTTAGGTTCCGGCTACGAGCAGTACTTC	CASSLGSGYEQYF
once	TRBJ2-6	TRBD1	TRBV2	TGTGCCAGCAGTGAAGCGGGGACAGGCACCGTCCTGACTTTC	CASSEAGTGTVLTF
few	TRBJ1-5	NA	TRBV10-3	TGTGCCAGCAGTCTCCTTGCAACTTCAGGGTTTAAAGCAAATCAGCCCCAGCATTTT	CASSLLATSGFKANQPQHF
NA	TRBJ2-1	NA	TRBV5-1	TGTGCCAGCAGCGTAGGACCAGGGGTATACAATGAGCAGTTCTTC	CASSVGPGVYNEQFF
NA	TRBJ2-5	NA	TRBV9	TGTGCCAGCAGCGTAGTAGTTGGGACCCCGAAGTACCAAGAGACCCAGTACTTC	CASSVVVGTPKYQETQYF
many	TRBJ1-2	TRBD1	TRBV7-2	TGTGCCAGCAGCCCCTGGACAGGGGGTACTGGCTACACCTTC	CASSPWTGGTGYTF